This T cell receptor beta chain was captured by sequencing in a study of metastatic and nonmetastatic thyroid tumors. Study in general: Repertoire comparison spanned blood and tumor or nodule tissue of malignant and benign thyroid patients.

Before thyroid surgery, none of the patients had received any treatment. The CDR3 contains 14 residues. Germline CDR1 SGHRS, CDR2 YFSETQ. With 4 bases removed from V and 0 bases from J, the gap between germline ends came to 9 bases. Ten or more counts support this clone. The authors' processing: It was from CDR3 differences across clinicopathological groups that a distant-metastasis classifier for papillary thyroid cancer was built. TCRdb ran MiXCR on the PCR reads. These V and J calls are TCRdb output, not the study's own analysis. The data hold tens of thousands of clones, with around 15% observed a single time.

The chain carries TRBV5-1 and TRBJ2-3; no firm D call. What was sequenced was blood. This sequence was found in a female donor with papillary thyroid cancer or a benign thyroid nodule (not recorded which). Some clones in this sample may be carry-over from other donors' samples. The CDR3 nucleotides read TGCGCCAGCAGCCAAAAATCTAGCACAGATACGCAGTATTTT. As protein: CASSQKSSTDTQYF.